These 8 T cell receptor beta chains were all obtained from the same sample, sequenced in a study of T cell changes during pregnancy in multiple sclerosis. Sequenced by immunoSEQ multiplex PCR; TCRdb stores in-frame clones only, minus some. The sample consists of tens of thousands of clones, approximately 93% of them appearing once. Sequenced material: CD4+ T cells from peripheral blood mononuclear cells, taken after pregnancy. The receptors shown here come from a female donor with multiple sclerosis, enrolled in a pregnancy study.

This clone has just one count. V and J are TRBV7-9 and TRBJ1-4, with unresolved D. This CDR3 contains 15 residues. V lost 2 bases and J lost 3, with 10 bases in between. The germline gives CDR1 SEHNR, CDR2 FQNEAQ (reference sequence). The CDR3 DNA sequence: TGTGCCAGCAGCTTAAGTGGTAGCCCTAATGAAAAACTGTTTTTT. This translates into CASSLSGSPNEKLFF.

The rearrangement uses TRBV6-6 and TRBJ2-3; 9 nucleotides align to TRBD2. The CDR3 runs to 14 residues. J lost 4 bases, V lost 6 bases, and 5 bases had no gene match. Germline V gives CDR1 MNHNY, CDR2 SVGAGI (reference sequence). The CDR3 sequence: CASRGGRAADTQYF. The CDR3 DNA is TGTGCCAGCAGGGGCGGGAGGGCCGCAGATACGCAGTATTTT.

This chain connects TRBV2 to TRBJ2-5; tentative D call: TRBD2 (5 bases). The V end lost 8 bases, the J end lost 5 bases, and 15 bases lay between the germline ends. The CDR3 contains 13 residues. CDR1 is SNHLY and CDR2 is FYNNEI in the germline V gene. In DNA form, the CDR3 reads TGTGCCAGCCTTCCGGACTGGGTGGAGACCCAGTACTTC. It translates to CASLPDWVETQYF.

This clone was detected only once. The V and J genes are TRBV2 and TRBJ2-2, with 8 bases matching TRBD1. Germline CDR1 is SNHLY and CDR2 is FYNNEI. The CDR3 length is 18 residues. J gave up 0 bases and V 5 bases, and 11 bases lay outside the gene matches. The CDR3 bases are TGTGCCAGCAGTCTTCGGGCAGGGGGCAACCCGAACACCGGGGAGCTGTTTTTT. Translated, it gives CASSLRAGGNPNTGELFF.

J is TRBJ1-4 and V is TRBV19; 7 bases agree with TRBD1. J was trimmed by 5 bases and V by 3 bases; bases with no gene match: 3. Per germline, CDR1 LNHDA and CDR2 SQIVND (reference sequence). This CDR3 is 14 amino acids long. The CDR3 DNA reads TGTGCCAGTAGTATGACAGGGCAGAATGAAAAACTGTTTTTT. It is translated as CASSMTGQNEKLFF.

CDR3 nucleotide sequence: TGTGCCAGCGCGGCTAGCGGGAGGGCCAATGAGCAGTTCTTC. Its translation is CASAASGRANEQFF. V is TRBV5-4 and J is TRBJ2-1; 12 positions match TRBD2. Germline V CDR1 and CDR2: SGHNT, YYREEE (reference sequence). The CDR3 covers 14 residues. J was trimmed by 6 bases and V by 7 bases; bases with no gene match: 5.

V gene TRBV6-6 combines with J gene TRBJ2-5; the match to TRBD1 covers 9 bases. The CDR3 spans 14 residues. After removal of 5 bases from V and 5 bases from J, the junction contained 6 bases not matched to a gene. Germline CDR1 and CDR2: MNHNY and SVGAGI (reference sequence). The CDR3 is CASSQGQGNETQYF. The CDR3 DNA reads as TGTGCCAGCAGTCAGGGACAGGGTAACGAGACCCAGTACTTC.

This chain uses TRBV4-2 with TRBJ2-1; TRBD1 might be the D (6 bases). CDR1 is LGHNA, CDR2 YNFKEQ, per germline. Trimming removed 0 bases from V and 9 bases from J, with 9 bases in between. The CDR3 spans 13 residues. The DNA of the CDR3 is TGTGCCAGCAGCCAAGATTTCAGGGGTGAGCAGTTCTTC. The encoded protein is CASSQDFRGEQFF.